The clone carrying this T cell receptor (beta chain) was seen a single time. Its antigen is unknown. The data were obtained in a study of cytomegalovirus exposure and HLA in healthy donors. 60 Vbeta and 13 Jbeta primers were used in PCR. Generated by immunoSEQ multiplex PCR, the TCRdb table keeps only in-frame clones and is missing some. This sample has approximately 150,000 clones, with roughly 87% found just once. CDR3 length equals 14 residues. V lost 5 bases and J lost 3; bases outside the gene matches: 4. Per germline, CDR1 LNHDA and CDR2 SQIVND (reference sequence). General study points: In a later analysis, HLA-associated TCR beta chains were more clonally expanded than equally common others. Exclusion applied to some V segments, including TRBV6-2 and TRBV6-3, as they were indistinguishable. The Asian-associated ancestry cluster reportedly had fewer N-insertions than the approximately 670-donor mean in a later analysis.

Input material: PBMCs. V is TRBV19 and J is TRBJ1-5; 7 bases align to TRBD1. The TCR was taken from a woman in her thirties or forties in good health and CMV-seronegative. The CDR3 sequence is CASSEGQDNQPQHF. CDR3 nucleotides: TGTGCCAGTAGTGAAGGACAGGACAATCAGCCCCAGCATTTT.